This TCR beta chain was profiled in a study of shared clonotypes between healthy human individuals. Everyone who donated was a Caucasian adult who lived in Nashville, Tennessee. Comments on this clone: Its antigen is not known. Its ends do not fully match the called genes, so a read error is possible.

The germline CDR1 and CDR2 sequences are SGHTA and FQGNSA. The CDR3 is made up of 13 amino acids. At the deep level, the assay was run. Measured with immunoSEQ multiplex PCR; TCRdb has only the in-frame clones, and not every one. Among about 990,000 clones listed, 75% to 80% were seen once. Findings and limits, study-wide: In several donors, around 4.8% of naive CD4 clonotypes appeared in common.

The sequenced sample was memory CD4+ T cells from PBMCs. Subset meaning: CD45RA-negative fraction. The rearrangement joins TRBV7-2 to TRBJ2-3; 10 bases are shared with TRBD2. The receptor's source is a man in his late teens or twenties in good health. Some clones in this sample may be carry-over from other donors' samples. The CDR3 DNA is TGTGCCAGCAGCCTAGCGGGAGCGGTTACGCAGTATTTT. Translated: CASSLAGAVTQYF.